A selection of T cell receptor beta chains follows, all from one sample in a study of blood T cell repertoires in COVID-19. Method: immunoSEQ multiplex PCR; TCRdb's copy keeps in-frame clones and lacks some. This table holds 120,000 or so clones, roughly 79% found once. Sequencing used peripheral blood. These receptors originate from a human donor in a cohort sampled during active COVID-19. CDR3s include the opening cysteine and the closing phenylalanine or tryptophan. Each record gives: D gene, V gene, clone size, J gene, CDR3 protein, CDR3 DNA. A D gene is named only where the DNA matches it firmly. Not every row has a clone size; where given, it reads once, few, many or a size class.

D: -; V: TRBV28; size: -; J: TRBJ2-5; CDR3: CASSVRGWYQETQYF; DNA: TGTGCCAGCAGTGTCAGGGGCTGGTACCAAGAGACCCAGTACTTC
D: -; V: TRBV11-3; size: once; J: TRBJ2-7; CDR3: CASSPPGLPYEQYF; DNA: TGTGCCAGCAGCCCCCCGGGACTCCCCTACGAGCAGTACTTC
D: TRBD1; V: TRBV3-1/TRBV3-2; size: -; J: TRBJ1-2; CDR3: CASSQGTGEYTF; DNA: TGTGCCAGCAGCCAAGGGACAGGGGAGTACACCTTC
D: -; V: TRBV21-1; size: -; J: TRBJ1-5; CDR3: CASSDRWGVNQPQHF; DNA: TGTGCCAGCAGCGATCGGTGGGGGGTCAATCAGCCCCAGCATTTT
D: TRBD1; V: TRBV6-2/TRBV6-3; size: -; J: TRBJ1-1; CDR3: CASSDRGPREAFF; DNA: TGTGCCAGCAGTGACAGGGGCCCCCGCGAGGCTTTCTTT
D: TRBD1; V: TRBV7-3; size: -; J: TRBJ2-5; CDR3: CASSLNSGQGETQYF; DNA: TGTGCCAGCAGCTTAAACTCAGGACAGGGGGAGACCCAGTACTTC
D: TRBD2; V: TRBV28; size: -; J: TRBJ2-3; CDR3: CASLRDTGGSDTQYF; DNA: TGTGCCAGCTTGAGAGATACCGGGGGGTCAGATACGCAGTATTTT
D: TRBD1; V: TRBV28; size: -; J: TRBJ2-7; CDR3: CASSLNRGVYEQYF; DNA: TGTGCCAGCAGTTTAAACAGGGGAGTCTACGAGCAGTACTTC
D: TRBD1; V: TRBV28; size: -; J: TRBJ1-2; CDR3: CASLTSDRVGGYTF; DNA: TGTGCCAGCCTTACTAGTGACAGGGTAGGGGGCTACACCTTC
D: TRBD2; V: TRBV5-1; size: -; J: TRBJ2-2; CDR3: CASSLVGLLAGVTGELFF; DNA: TGCGCCAGCAGCTTGGTCGGATTACTAGCGGGAGTTACCGGGGAGCTGTTTTTT
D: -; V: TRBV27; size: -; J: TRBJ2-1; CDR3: CASSPTGTLSGNEQFF; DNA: TGTGCCAGCAGTCCCACCGGGACTCTCTCGGGAAATGAGCAGTTCTTC
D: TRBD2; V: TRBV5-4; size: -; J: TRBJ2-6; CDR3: CASQSGSYSGANVLTF; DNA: TGTGCCAGCCAGAGCGGGAGCTACTCTGGGGCCAACGTCCTGACTTTC
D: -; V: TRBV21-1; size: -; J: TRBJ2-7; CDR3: CASSNGEVYF; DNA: TGTGCCAGCAGCAATGGGGAGGTGTACTTC
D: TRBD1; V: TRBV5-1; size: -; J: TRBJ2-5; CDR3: CASSLTGGRGETQYF; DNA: TGCGCCAGCAGCTTGACAGGGGGCCGGGGAGAGACCCAGTACTTC
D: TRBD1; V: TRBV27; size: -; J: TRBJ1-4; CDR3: CASSLPGGGKLFF; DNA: TGTGCCAGCAGTTTACCAGGGGGAGGAAAACTGTTTTTT
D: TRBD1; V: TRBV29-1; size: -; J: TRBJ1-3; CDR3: CSVEDEGQGANTIYF; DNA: TGCAGCGTTGAAGATGAGGGACAGGGGGCAAACACCATATATTTT
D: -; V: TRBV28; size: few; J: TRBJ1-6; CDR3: CASSNPRGPLHF; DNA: TGTGCCAGCAGCAACCCCCGGGGTCCCCTCCACTTT
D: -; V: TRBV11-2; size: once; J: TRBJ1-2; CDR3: CASSLTTNYGYTF; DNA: TGTGCCAGCAGCTTAACTACAAACTACGGCTACACCTTC
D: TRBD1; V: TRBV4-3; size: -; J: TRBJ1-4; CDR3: CASSQEPPSGTGNEKLFF; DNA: TGCGCCAGCAGCCAAGAACCCCCCTCCGGGACAGGGAATGAAAAACTGTTTTTT
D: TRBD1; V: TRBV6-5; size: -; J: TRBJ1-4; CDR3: CASSYDRVRGEKLFF; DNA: TGTGCCAGCAGTTACGACAGGGTCCGGGGGGAAAAACTGTTTTTT
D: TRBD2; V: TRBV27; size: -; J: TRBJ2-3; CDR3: CASSFFELALGTQYF; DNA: TGTGCCAGCAGTTTTTTCGAACTAGCGTTGGGTACGCAGTATTTT
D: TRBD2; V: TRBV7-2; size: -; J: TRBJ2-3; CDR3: CASSRTSGSTDTQYF; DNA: TGTGCCAGCAGCCGGACTAGCGGGAGCACAGATACGCAGTATTTT
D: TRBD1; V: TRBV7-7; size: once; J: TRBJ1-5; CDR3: CASSSFGQGFQPQHF; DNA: TGTGCCAGCAGCTCCTTCGGACAGGGATTTCAGCCCCAGCATTTT
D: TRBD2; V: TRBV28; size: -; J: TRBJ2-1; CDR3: CASSPPSGRAGDEQFF; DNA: TGTGCCAGCAGCCCTCCTAGCGGGAGGGCAGGGGATGAGCAGTTCTTC